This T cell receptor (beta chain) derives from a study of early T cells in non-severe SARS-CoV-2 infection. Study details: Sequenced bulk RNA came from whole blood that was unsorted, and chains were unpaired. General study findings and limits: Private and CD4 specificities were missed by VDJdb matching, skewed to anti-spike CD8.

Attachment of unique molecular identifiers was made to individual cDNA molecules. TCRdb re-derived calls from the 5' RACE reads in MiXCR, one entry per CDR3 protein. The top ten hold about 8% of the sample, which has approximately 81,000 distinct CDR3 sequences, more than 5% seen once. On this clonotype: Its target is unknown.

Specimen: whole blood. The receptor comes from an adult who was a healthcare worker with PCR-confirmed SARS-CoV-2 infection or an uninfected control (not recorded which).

In DNA, the CDR3 is TGTGCCAGCAGCCAATGGGACAGGGATAATTCACCCCTCCACTTT. Its translation is CASSQWDRDNSPLHF. The chain recombines TRBV3-1 with TRBJ1-6, with 9 bases identical to TRBD1. The CDR3 loop spans 15 amino acids. Germline trimming cut 2 bases from V and 5 bases from J; bases unmatched to any gene: 1. The germline V gene encodes CDR1 LGHDT and CDR2 YNNKEL (reference sequence).